This T cell receptor (beta chain) was retrieved from a study of blood T cell repertoires in COVID-19. Study context: Sites across the United States, Italy and Spain contributed samples from acute and convalescent COVID-19. From T cells, B-cell-depleted T cells, or PBMCs came the material, which was cDNA or gDNA.

This clone was seen more than once but under ten times. Original processing notes: Quantification of nucleated cells was approximated via reference gene primer amplification. Only in-frame clones appear in the TCRdb table, and some are missing; sequencing was by immunoSEQ multiplex PCR. The V and J calls and the clone size are those of that table, but D and trimming were determined from the DNA. The data show approximately 140,000 clones, with just over 85% seen just once and around 8.2% held by the top ten. V trimming: 3 bases; J trimming: 7 bases; junction bases outside the gene matches: 9. Germline assignment: CDR1 LNHDA and CDR2 SQIVND (reference sequence). The CDR3 spans 15 residues.

The chain couples TRBV19 to TRBJ1-5, with TRBD1 matching 7 bases. What was sequenced was peripheral blood. The receptor comes from an older woman with acute or convalescent COVID-19. The CDR3 region is CASSMQGGKGQPQHF. The CDR3 nucleotides read TGTGCCAGTAGTATGCAGGGGGGAAAGGGACAGCCCCAGCATTTT.